This T cell receptor (beta chain) came from a study of cytomegalovirus exposure and HLA in healthy donors. Broader study findings: High specificity and sensitivity for cytomegalovirus status were reported for the classifier. TCR beta V- and J-gene trimming, according to a later analysis, was linked to a missense DCLRE1C variant. Most subjects had HLA-A and HLA-B alleles reportedly predicted accurately by TCR beta sequences.

Researchers ran the PCR with 60 Vbeta and 13 Jbeta primers. TCRdb's table, derived via immunoSEQ multiplex PCR, lists solely in-frame clones and lacks some. The sample contains a few hundred thousand clones, roughly four fifths of which appear only once. This clone was detected once. The antigen remains unidentified. The TCR originated in a woman aged 55-70 years in good health and CMV-seropositive. Sequencing used PBMCs.

The CDR3 DNA sequence: TGTGCCAGCGAGAGGATAGCGGGAGGCCCTAGCACAGATACGCAGTATTTT. Protein product: CASERIAGGPSTDTQYF. The rearrangement links TRBV4-2 to TRBJ2-3; 10 bases fit TRBD2. Trimming cost V 8 bases and J 0 bases; bases outside gene matches: 11. Germline V gene data show CDR1 as LGHNA and CDR2 as YNFKEQ. This CDR3 has 17 residues.